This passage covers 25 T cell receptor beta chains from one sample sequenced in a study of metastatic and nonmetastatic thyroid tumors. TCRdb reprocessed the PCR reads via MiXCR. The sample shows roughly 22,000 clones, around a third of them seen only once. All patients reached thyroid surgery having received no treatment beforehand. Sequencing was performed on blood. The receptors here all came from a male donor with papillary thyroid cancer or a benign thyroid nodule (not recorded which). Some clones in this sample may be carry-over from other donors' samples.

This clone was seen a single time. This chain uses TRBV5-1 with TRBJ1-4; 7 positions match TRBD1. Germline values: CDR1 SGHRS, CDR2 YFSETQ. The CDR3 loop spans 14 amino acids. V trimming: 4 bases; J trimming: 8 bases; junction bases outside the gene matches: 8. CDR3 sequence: CASSEGAPREKLFF. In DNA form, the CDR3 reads TGCGCCAGCAGCGAGGGGGCGCCCCGAGAAAAACTGTTTTTT.

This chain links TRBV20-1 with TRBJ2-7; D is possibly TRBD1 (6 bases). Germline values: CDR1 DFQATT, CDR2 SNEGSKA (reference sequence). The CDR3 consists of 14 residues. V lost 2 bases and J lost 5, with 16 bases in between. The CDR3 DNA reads TGCAGTGCTAGACGGGACGGGACAACGCACGAGCAGTACTTC. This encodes CSARRDGTTHEQYF.

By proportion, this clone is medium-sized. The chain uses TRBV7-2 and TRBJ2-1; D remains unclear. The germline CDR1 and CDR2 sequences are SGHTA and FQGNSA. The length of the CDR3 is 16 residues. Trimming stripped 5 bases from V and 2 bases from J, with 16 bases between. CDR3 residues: CASSRVGGPPYNEQFF. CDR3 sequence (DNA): TGTGCCAGCAGCCGGGTAGGCGGCCCACCCTACAATGAGCAGTTCTTC.

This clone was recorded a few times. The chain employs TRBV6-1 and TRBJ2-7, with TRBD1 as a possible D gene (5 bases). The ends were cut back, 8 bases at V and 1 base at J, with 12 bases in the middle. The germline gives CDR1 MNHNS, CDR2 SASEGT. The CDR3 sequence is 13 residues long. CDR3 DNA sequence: TGTGCCAGCCACGACAGCCCTTCCTACGAGCAGTACTTC. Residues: CASHDSPSYEQYF.

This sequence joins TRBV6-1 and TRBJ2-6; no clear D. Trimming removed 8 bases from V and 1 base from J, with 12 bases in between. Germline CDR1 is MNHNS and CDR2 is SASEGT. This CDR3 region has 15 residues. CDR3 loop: CASLSGSSGANVLTF. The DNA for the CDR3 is TGTGCCAGCCTCAGTGGATCGTCTGGGGCCAACGTCCTGACTTTC.

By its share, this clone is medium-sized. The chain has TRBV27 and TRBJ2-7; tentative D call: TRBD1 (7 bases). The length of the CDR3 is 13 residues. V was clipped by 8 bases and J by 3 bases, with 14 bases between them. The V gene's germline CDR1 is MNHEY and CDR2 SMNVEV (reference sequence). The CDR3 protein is CASPGGSNYEQYF. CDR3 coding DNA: TGTGCCAGCCCAGGGGGGAGTAACTACGAGCAGTACTTC.

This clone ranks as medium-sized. The CDR3 DNA reads TGCAGTGCGGCACCGAAAATAGCGGGAGTTAGCACAGATACGCAGTATTTT. Amino acids: CSAAPKIAGVSTDTQYF. The chain recombines TRBV20-1 with TRBJ2-3; 9 bases agree with TRBD2. Germline V gene sequence: CDR1 DFQATT, CDR2 SNEGSKA (reference sequence). V was clipped by 6 bases and J by 0 bases; unmatched bases: 13. CDR3 size: 17 residues.

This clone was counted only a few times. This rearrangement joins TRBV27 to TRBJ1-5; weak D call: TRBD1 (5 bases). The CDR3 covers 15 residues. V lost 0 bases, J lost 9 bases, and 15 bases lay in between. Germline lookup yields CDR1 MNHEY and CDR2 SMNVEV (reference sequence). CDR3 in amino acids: CASSLSSQGDLPQHF. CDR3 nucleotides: TGTGCCAGCAGTTTATCGAGCCAGGGAGACTTGCCCCAGCATTTT.

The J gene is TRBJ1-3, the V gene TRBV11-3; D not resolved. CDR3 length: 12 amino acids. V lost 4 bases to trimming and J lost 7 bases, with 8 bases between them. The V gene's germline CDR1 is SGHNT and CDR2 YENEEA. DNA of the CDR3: TGTGCCAGCAGCTCCGGGCCTAACACCATATATTTT. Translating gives CASSSGPNTIYF.

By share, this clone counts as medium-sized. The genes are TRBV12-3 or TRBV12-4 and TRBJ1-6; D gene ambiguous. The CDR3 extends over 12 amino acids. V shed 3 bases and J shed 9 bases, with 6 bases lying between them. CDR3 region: CASSFQFSPLHF. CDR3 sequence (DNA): TGTGCCAGCAGTTTTCAGTTTTCACCCCTCCACTTT.

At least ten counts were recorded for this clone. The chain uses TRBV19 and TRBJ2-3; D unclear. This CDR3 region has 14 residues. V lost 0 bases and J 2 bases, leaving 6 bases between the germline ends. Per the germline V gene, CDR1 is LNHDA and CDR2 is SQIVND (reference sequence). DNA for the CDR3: TGTGCCAGTAGTATAGAGTTGTCCACAGATACGCAGTATTTT. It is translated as CASSIELSTDTQYF.

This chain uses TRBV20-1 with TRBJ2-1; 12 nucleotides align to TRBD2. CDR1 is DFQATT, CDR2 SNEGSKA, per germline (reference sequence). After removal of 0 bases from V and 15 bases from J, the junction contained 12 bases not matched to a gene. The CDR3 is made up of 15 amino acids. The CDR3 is CSARDHVLAGGPPFF. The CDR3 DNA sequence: TGCAGTGCTAGAGATCATGTCCTAGCGGGAGGGCCTCCGTTCTTC.

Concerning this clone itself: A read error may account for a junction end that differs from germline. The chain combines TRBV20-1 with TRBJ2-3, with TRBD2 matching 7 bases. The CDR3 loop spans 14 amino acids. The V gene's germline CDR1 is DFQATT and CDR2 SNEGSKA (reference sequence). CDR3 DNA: TGCAGTGGCCTCACTAGCGCGAGCACAGATACCCAGGAATTT. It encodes CSGLTSASTDTQEF.

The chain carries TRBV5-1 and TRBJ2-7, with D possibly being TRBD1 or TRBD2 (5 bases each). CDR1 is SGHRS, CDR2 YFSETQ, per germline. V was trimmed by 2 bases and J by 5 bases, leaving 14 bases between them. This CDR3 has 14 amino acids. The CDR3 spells CASSFGGGINEQYF. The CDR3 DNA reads TGCGCCAGCAGCTTTGGTGGGGGTATCAACGAGCAGTACTTC.

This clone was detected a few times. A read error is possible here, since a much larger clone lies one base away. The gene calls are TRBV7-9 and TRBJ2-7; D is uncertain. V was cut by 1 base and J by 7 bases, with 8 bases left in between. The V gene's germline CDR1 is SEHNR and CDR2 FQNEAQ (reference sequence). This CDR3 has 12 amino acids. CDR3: CASSLGGVEQYF. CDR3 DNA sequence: TGTGCCAGCAGCTTAGGAGGTGTAGAGCAGTACTTC.

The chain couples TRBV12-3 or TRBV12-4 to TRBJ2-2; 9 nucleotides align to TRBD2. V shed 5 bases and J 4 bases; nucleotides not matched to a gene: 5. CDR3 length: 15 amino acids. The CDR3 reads CASSLGLAGTGELFF. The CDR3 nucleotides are TGTGCCAGCAGTCTGGGACTAGCAGGCACCGGGGAGCTGTTTTTT.

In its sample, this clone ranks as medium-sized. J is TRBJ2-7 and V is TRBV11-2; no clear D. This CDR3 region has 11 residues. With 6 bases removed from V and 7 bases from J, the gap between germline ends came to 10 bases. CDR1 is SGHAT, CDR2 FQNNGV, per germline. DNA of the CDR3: TGTGCCAGCAGTCAAGGCCGTGAGCAGTACTTC. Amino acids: CASSQGREQYF.

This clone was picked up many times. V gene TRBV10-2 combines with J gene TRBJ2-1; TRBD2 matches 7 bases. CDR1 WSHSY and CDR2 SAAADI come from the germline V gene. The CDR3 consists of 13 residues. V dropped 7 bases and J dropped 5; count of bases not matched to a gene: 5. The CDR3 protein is CASNSGGNNEQFF. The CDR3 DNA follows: TGCGCCAGCAATTCGGGAGGCAACAATGAGCAGTTCTTC.

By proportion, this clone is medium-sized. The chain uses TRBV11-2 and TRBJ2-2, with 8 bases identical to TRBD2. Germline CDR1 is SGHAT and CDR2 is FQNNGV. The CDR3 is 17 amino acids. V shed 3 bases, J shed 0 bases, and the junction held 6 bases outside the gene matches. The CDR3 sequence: CASSLGSGDANTGELFF. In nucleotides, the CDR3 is TGTGCCAGCAGCTTGGGTAGCGGGGACGCGAACACCGGGGAGCTGTTTTTT.

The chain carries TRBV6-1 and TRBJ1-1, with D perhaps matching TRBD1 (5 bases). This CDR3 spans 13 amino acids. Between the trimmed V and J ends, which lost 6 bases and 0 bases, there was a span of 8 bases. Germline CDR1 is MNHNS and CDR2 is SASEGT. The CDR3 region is CASRRQMNTEAFF. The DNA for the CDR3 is TGTGCCAGCAGGAGACAGATGAACACTGAAGCTTTCTTT.

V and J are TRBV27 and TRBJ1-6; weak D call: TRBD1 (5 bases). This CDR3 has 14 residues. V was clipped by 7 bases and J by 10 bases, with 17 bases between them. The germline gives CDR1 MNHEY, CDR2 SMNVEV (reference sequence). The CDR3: CASTRGDSTSPLHF. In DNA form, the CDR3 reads TGTGCCAGCACTAGGGGAGACAGCACCTCACCCCTCCACTTT.

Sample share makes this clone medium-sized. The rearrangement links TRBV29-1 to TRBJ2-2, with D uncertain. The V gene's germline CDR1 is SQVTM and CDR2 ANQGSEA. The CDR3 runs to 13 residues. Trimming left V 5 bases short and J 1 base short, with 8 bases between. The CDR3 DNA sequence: TGCAGCGTTAGTTTGGGGAACACCGGGGAGCTGTTTTTT. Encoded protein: CSVSLGNTGELFF.

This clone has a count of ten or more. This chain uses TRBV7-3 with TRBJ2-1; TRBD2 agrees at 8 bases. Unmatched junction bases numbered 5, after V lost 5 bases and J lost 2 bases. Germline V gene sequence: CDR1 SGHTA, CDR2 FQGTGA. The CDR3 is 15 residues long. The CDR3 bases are TGTGCCAGCAGCCCAAGCGGGAGTCCCTACAATGAGCAGTTCTTC. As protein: CASSPSGSPYNEQFF.

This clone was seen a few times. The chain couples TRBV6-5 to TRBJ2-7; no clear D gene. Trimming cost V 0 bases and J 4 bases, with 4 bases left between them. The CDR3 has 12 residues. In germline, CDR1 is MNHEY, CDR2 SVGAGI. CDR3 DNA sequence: TGTGCCAGCAGTTACTCGGTTTACGAGCAGTACTTC. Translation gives CASSYSVYEQYF.

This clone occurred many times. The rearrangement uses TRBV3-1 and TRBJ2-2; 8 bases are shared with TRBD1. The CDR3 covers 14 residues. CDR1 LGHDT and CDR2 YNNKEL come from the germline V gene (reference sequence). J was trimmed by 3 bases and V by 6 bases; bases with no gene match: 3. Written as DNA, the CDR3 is TGTGCCAGCAGACTGACAGGGGACACCGGGGAGCTGTTTTTT. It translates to CASRLTGDTGELFF.